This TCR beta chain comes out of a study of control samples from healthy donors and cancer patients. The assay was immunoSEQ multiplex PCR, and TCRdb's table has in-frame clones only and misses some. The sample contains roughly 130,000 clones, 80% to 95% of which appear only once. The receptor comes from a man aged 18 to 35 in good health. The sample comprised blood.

The CDR3 here is CASSEEGDQPQHF. CDR3 DNA: TGTGCCAGCAGTGAAGAGGGGGATCAGCCCCAGCATTTT. The rearrangement uses TRBV25-1 and TRBJ1-5; tentative D call: TRBD1 (6 bases). Germline CDR1 reads MGHDK; CDR2 reads SYGVNS. Between the trimmed V and J ends, which lost 2 bases and 5 bases, there was a span of 7 bases. This CDR3 spans 13 amino acids. The full variable domain, rest sourced from reference TRBV25-1 and TRBJ1-5, is EADIYQTPRYLVIGTGKKITLECSQTMGHDKMYWYQQDPGMELHLIHYSYGVNSTEKGDLSSESTVSRIRTEHFPLTLESARPSHTSQYLCASSEEGDQPQHFGDGTRLSIL.